Presented here are 26 T cell receptor beta chains from one specimen sequenced in a study of T cell changes during pregnancy in multiple sclerosis. Libraries were prepared by immunoSEQ multiplex PCR; TCRdb keeps only in-frame clonotypes and omits some of them. The sample contains approximately 38,000 clones, 80% to 95% of which appear only once. The input for sequencing was CD8+ T cells from peripheral blood mononuclear cells, taken in the third trimester of pregnancy. These receptors all come from a female donor with multiple sclerosis, enrolled in a pregnancy study.

The gene calls are TRBV6-5 and TRBJ1-6, with D uncertain. The CDR3 runs 13 residues. Trimming shortened V by 5 bases and J by 9 bases, and 11 bases separated the two germline ends. Per the germline V gene, CDR1 is MNHEY and CDR2 is SVGAGI. The CDR3 nucleotides are TGTGCCAGCAGTCCGAGGGAGTTTTCACCCCTCCACTTT. Translated: CASSPREFSPLHF.

The DNA of the CDR3 is TGTGCCGTAGGGGACAGGGTTTACGAGCAGTACTTC. Translating gives CAVGDRVYEQYF. This chain joins TRBV14 and TRBJ2-7; 9 bases align to TRBD1. This CDR3 region has 12 residues. Losses at the gene ends were 11 bases for V and 4 bases for J; bases not matched to a gene: 6. CDR1 is SGHDN, CDR2 FVKESK, per germline.

The chain uses TRBV28 and TRBJ2-1, with D possibly matching TRBD2 (7 bases). Trimming took 6 bases from V and 3 from J, leaving 12 bases between them. The CDR3 extends over 14 amino acids. CDR1 and CDR2 (germline): MDHEN, SYDVKM. CDR3 region: CASRGGGGYNEQFF. The CDR3 bases are TGTGCCAGCAGGGGGGGCGGGGGCTACAATGAGCAGTTCTTC. The whole variable domain, filled in from reference TRBV28 and TRBJ2-1, reads DVKVTQSSRYLVKRTGEKVFLECVQDMDHENMFWYRQDPGLGLRLIYFSYDVKMKEKGDIPEGYSVSREKKERFSLILESASTNQTSMYLCASRGGGGYNEQFFGPGTRLTVL.

In this sample, this clone turned up once. V gene TRBV10-3 combines with J gene TRBJ2-3, with 9 bases fitting TRBD2. CDR3 size: 16 residues. CDR1 is ENHRY and CDR2 is SYGVKD in the germline V gene. The ends lost 3 bases at V and 4 bases at J; junction bases unmatched: 8. DNA for the CDR3: TGTGCCATCAGTGATCTATCTAGCGGGAACGCAGATACGCAGTATTTT. This gives the protein CAISDLSSGNADTQYF.

The genes are TRBV7-3 and TRBJ2-1, with 7 bases matching TRBD2. Germline V gene sequence: CDR1 SGHTA, CDR2 FQGTGA. CDR3 length: 14 amino acids. Germline trimming cut 6 bases from V and 1 base from J; bases unmatched to any gene: 3. In DNA, the CDR3 is TGTGCCAGCAGTGCGGGGGTTTCCTACAATGAGCAGTTCTTC. This codes for CASSAGVSYNEQFF.

The chain is built from TRBV7-9 and TRBJ2-1, with unresolved D. The germline V gene encodes CDR1 SEHNR and CDR2 FQNEAQ (reference sequence). Trimming took 2 bases from V and 0 from J, leaving 8 bases between them. The CDR3 covers 15 residues. The CDR3 sequence is CASSLPLSSYNEQFF. The DNA for the CDR3 is TGTGCCAGCAGCTTACCACTTAGCTCCTACAATGAGCAGTTCTTC.

The chain is built from TRBV7-6 and TRBJ2-2, with 11 bases fitting TRBD2. The CDR3 runs to 19 residues. Germline-derived CDR1 and CDR2 are SGHVS and FNYEAQ. J gave up 4 bases and V 3 bases, and 13 bases lay outside the gene matches. The CDR3 loop reads CASSLVLAGGPSVTGELFF. CDR3 DNA: TGTGCCAGCAGCTTGGTTTTAGCGGGAGGGCCTAGCGTCACCGGGGAGCTGTTTTTT. The complete variable domain, with remaining parts taken from reference TRBV7-6 and TRBJ2-2, reads GAGVSQSPRYKVTKRGQDVALRCDPISGHVSLYWYRQALGQGPEFLTYFNYEAQQDKSGLPNDRFSAERPEGSISTLTIQRTEQRDSAMYRCASSLVLAGGPSVTGELFFGEGSRLTVL.

The chain recombines TRBV4-1 with TRBJ2-1; TRBD1 is a possible D gene (6 bases). With 8 bases removed from V and 5 bases from J, the gap between germline ends came to 28 bases. The CDR3 totals 18 residues. CDR1 MGHRA and CDR2 YSYEKL come from the germline V gene. The CDR3 reads CASSHIASGVMFHNEQFF. The DNA of the CDR3 is TGCGCCAGCTCCCATATAGCGTCAGGGGTCATGTTCCACAATGAGCAGTTCTTC.

This clone was seen once. This sample includes further DNA sequences coding for the same CDR3. The chain combines TRBV7-9 with TRBJ1-1; TRBD1 aligns across 7 bases. The germline V gene encodes CDR1 SEHNR and CDR2 FQNEAQ (reference sequence). The CDR3 length is 15 residues. The V segment lost 7 bases and the J segment 1 base; nucleotides outside the gene matches: 9. As DNA, the CDR3 is TGTGCCAGCATACTTAGTACAGGGGAGAACACTGAAGCTTTCTTT. Translation: CASILSTGENTEAFF.

The CDR3 coding sequence is TGTGCCAGCAGTGAAGCGGCAGGTGGACAGGGGGCTCTTGGCTACACCTTC. Translation: CASSEAAGGQGALGYTF. The chain has TRBV6-1 and TRBJ1-2; 11 positions agree with TRBD1. Germline V gene sequence: CDR1 MNHNS, CDR2 SASEGT. Trimming at V came to 0 bases and at J to 7 bases, leaving 10 bases not matched to a gene. The CDR3 totals 17 residues.

V is TRBV7-9 and J is TRBJ2-3, with TRBD2 matching 7 bases. The CDR3 extends over 15 amino acids. V lost 10 bases to trimming and J lost 6 bases; unmatched junction nucleotides: 16. Germline V gene data show CDR1 as SEHNR and CDR2 as FQNEAQ (reference sequence). CDR3 nucleotides: TGTGCCACCGTACCCCTAGCGGCCCCGGGGGATACGCAGTATTTT. Its translation is CATVPLAAPGDTQYF.

The J gene is TRBJ1-1, the V gene TRBV18, with TRBD1 identical over 10 bases. The V segment lost 3 bases and the J segment 5 bases; nucleotides outside the gene matches: 3. Germline V lookup: CDR1 KGHSH, CDR2 LQKENI. The CDR3 totals 14 residues. CDR3 DNA: TGTGCCAGCTCACCGACAGGGGGCCTGACTGAAGCTTTCTTT. It yields the protein CASSPTGGLTEAFF.

The sample holds one count of this clone. The gene calls are TRBV11-2 and TRBJ1-1; no definite D call. The ends were cut back, 3 bases at V and 1 base at J, with 6 bases in the middle. This CDR3 has 13 amino acids. Germline V lookup: CDR1 SGHAT, CDR2 FQNNGV. This CDR3 is CASSLTGNTEAFF. The CDR3, as DNA: TGTGCCAGCAGCTTGACGGGGAACACTGAAGCTTTCTTT.

The CDR3 loop reads CASSLSTGYEQYF. In nucleotides, the CDR3 is TGTGCCAGCAGTTTATCCACAGGCTACGAGCAGTACTTC. This rearrangement joins TRBV27 to TRBJ2-7, with D perhaps matching TRBD1 (5 bases). V lost 0 bases to trimming and J lost 3 bases, with 6 bases between them. CDR3 length equals 13 residues. Germline values: CDR1 MNHEY, CDR2 SMNVEV (reference sequence).

The CDR3, as DNA: TGTGCCAGCAGCTTAAATAGCGGATCCTACAATGAGCAGTTCTTC. It codes for CASSLNSGSYNEQFF. V is TRBV7-6 and J is TRBJ2-1; a weak D match, TRBD2 (6 bases). Trimming cost V 2 bases and J 1 base, with 9 bases left between them. Looked up from germline, CDR1 is SGHVS and CDR2 is FNYEAQ. This CDR3 contains 15 residues.

J is TRBJ2-7 and V is TRBV11-3, with 7 bases aligning to TRBD2. The length of the CDR3 is 14 residues. Germline trimming cut 4 bases from V and 3 bases from J; bases unmatched to any gene: 6. Germline loops: CDR1 SGHNT, CDR2 YENEEA. The CDR3 nucleotides are TGTGCCAGCAGCTATGGACTAGGGAGCTACGAGCAGTACTTC. This codes for CASSYGLGSYEQYF.

This chain uses TRBV11-2 with TRBJ2-3; no definite D call. Trimming left V 3 bases short and J 0 bases short, with 7 bases between. The germline V gene has CDR1 SGHAT and CDR2 FQNNGV. CDR3 length: 14 amino acids. The DNA of the CDR3 is TGTGCCAGCAGCTTCATCGGGAGCACAGATACGCAGTATTTT. As protein: CASSFIGSTDTQYF. Drawing the rest from reference TRBV11-2 and TRBJ2-3, the complete variable domain is EAGVAQSPRYKIIEKRQSVAFWCNPISGHATLYWYQQILGQGPKLLIQFQNNGVVDDSQLPKDRFSAERLKGVDSTLKIQPAKLEDSAVYLCASSFIGSTDTQYFGPGTRLTVL.

The chain is built from TRBV15 and TRBJ1-5; D is undetermined. Trimming removed 0 bases at V and 3 bases at J, with 6 bases between. Germline CDR1 is LNHNV and CDR2 is YYDKDF (reference sequence). This CDR3 comprises 14 residues. CDR3 in amino acids: CATSRDRVNQPQHF. As DNA, the CDR3 is TGTGCCACCAGCAGAGATCGTGTCAATCAGCCCCAGCATTTT.

The chain recombines TRBV11-2 with TRBJ2-1, with a weak D call TRBD2 (7 bases). Germline V gives CDR1 SGHAT, CDR2 FQNNGV. V was cut by 4 bases and J by 8 bases, with 18 bases left in between. The CDR3 is made up of 15 amino acids. CDR3 sequence reads: CASSSWGGGGYEQFF. In nucleotides, the CDR3 is TGTGCCAGCAGCTCTTGGGGGGGAGGGGGGTATGAGCAGTTCTTC.

This clone was seen just once. The J gene is TRBJ2-3, the V gene TRBV29-1, with 7 bases matching TRBD2. The CDR3 extends over 13 amino acids. V gave up 4 bases and J gave up 0 bases; unmatched junction bases: 1. Per the germline V gene, CDR1 is SQVTM and CDR2 is ANQGSEA. CDR3 DNA sequence: TGCAGCGTTGGTAGCGGGAGCACAGATACGCAGTATTTT. Amino acid sequence: CSVGSGSTDTQYF.

The V call is TRBV7-9, the J call TRBJ2-5; the match to TRBD1 covers 9 bases. V was clipped by 5 bases and J by 1 base; unmatched bases: 11. CDR1 is SEHNR, CDR2 FQNEAQ, per germline (reference sequence). The CDR3 has 17 residues. In DNA form, the CDR3 reads TGTGCCAGCAGCCTTGACCATGGACAGGGGTTCCAAGAGACCCAGTACTTC. Its translation is CASSLDHGQGFQETQYF.

The gene calls are TRBV27 and TRBJ2-1, with TRBD2 matching 12 bases. Germline assignment: CDR1 MNHEY and CDR2 SMNVEV (reference sequence). The length of the CDR3 is 19 residues. V lost 5 bases and J lost 2; bases outside the gene matches: 13. CDR3 coding DNA: TGTGCCAGCAGTCCTGGCCTTACTAGCGGGAGGCTCACCTACAATGAGCAGTTCTTC. Translated: CASSPGLTSGRLTYNEQFF.

The chain joins TRBV19 to TRBJ2-7, with D perhaps matching TRBD1 (6 bases). The CDR3 covers 17 residues. The V gene lost 6 bases and the J gene lost 1 base, with 22 bases spanning the gap. From germline, CDR1 is LNHDA and CDR2 SQIVND (reference sequence). CDR3: CASSPTANREKSYEQYF. The CDR3 coding sequence is TGTGCCAGTAGCCCGACCGCCAACAGGGAAAAGTCCTACGAGCAGTACTTC.

V is TRBV6-1 and J is TRBJ2-1, with no clear D. The CDR3 totals 12 residues. Germline loops: CDR1 MNHNS, CDR2 SASEGT. V was clipped by 4 bases and J by 4 bases, with 5 bases between them. The CDR3 DNA is TGTGCCAGCAGTGCCGGTTACAATGAGCAGTTCTTC. Translated: CASSAGYNEQFF.

V gene TRBV7-9 combines with J gene TRBJ2-7; 8 bases are shared with TRBD2. Germline V gene sequence: CDR1 SEHNR, CDR2 FQNEAQ (reference sequence). The V segment lost 2 bases and the J segment 5 bases; nucleotides outside the gene matches: 5. The CDR3 consists of 14 residues. The CDR3 here is CASSLSGSLNEQYF. CDR3 in DNA: TGTGCCAGCAGCTTAAGCGGGAGTCTCAACGAGCAGTACTTC.

This chain connects TRBV5-4 to TRBJ2-2; D is ambiguous. The CDR3 has 15 amino acids. Deletions cut 1 base from V and 0 bases from J, with 7 bases between. The germline V gene encodes CDR1 SGHNT and CDR2 YYREEE (reference sequence). CDR3 protein: CASSLISANTGELFF. The DNA for the CDR3 is TGTGCCAGCAGCTTGATATCGGCGAACACCGGGGAGCTGTTTTTT.